This T cell receptor beta chain is from a study of T cells expressing NK-cell markers. Template switching by 5'RACE with UMIs generated the TCR beta cDNA. TCRdb reprocessed the 5' RACE reads; each CDR3 protein has one entry and no DNA is given. This table lists around 100,000 distinct CDR3 sequences. CDR3 length: 16 amino acids. CDR1 is SGDLS and CDR2 is YYNGEE in the germline V gene. The sequence came from a woman between 18 and 75 years old in good health. Specimen: blood T cells: a sorted CD56 or NKG2C T cell subset, CD4+ or CD8+ T cells, or bulk PBMC T cells (not recorded which). This chain joins TRBV9 and TRBJ1-1. The CDR3 protein is CASSVASGWGNTEAFF.